This T cell receptor beta chain was recovered during a study of CD8 T cells in ankylosing spondylitis. V dropped 3 bases and J dropped 0 bases, with 11 bases sitting between them. Germline CDR1 is SGHAT and CDR2 is FQNNGV. The CDR3 spans 15 residues. This clonotype was counted many times. Its antigen is still unknown. TCRdb fed the 5' RACE reads into MiXCR, producing one record per CDR3 protein. The sample holds around 330,000 distinct CDR3 sequences, roughly 10% seen once. Regarding the study as a whole: Earlier literature documents some of the motif variants in reactive arthritis synovial fluid and blood. Within matched ankylosing spondylitis synovial fluid, disease-linked clones were reportedly significantly enriched. A motif in TCR beta, a set of roughly 8 highly homologous variants, appeared characteristic of ankylosing spondylitis blood. Disease-linked clones, CD8+, were relatively rare in peripheral blood.

Sequencing was done on a sample of blood, either unsorted or a sorted T cell fraction (not recorded which). This TCR derives from a female donor with ankylosing spondylitis or in good health (not recorded which). The chain links TRBV11-2 to TRBJ1-1; D unclear. For the CDR3, the DNA is TGTGCCAGCAGCTTGAGAACACTGGTGAACACTGAAGCTTTCTTT. This sequence encodes CASSLRTLVNTEAFF.